Given below is one T cell receptor beta chain in context. The junction does not match germline at one end; this may be a read error. A modified ARM-PCR protocol with three rounds of nested PCR amplified TCRbeta. TCRdb reprocessed the multiplex PCR reads via MiXCR and lists one record per CDR3 protein. Of about 75,000 distinct CDR3 sequences in the sample, 77% were seen once. RNA was extracted from bulk tissue without any cell sorting. The entry originates in a study of tumor and adjacent non-tumor tissue in lung cancer. Germline assignment: CDR1 MNHEY and CDR2 SVGAGI. The CDR3 is 15 residues long. This TCR derives from a woman in her forties or fifties with non-small cell lung cancer. The rearrangement uses TRBV6-5 and TRBJ2-2, with TRBD2 matching 9 bases. Sequenced: lung tumor tissue. In DNA, the CDR3 is TGTGCCAGCAGGCGGGAGGGCTTTTACATCGGGGAGCTGCTTTTC. Its protein product is CASRREGFYIGELLF.